This TCR beta chain was captured in a study of blood T cells in healthy people across ages. General study results and limits: With naive T cell percentage, TCR beta diversity showed a strong correlation. While age rose, TCR beta diversity per million T cells dropped in a roughly linear way.

They isolated at least 7 million PBMCs from each sample. This clonotype was seen many times. What it recognizes is unknown. The V gene end was trimmed by 3 bases and the J gene end by 5 bases; junction bases not matched to a gene: 10. The CDR3 is 17 residues long. PCR was performed a second time for about 6 to 12 cycles using a sample-barcoded 5' primer and a J-beta primer mix. TCRdb redid the calling of the 5' RACE reads with MiXCR, one entry per CDR3 protein. Here the sample spans about 1.8 million distinct CDR3 sequences, around 50% being singletons. The origin of this receptor is a woman between 35 and 50 years old in good health. This chain connects TRBV12-3 or TRBV12-4 to TRBJ2-3, with TRBD1 matching over 11 bases. Sequenced input: blood. This chain's CDR3 is CASSFGSDRGRVDTQYF. CDR3 DNA sequence: TGTGCCAGCAGTTTTGGGTCGGACAGGGGGCGGGTAGATACGCAGTATTTT.